The 25 T cell receptor beta chains below all came from one sample that was sequenced in a study of cytomegalovirus exposure and HLA in healthy donors. PCR involved 60 Vbeta and 13 Jbeta primers. The repertoire was sequenced with immunoSEQ multiplex PCR; TCRdb's copy has only in-frame clones and lacks some. The profile covers fewer than 250,000 clones, with just under 75% appearing a single time and under 5% taken by the ten largest. Specimen: PBMCs. The receptors were gathered from a man aged 30 to 45 in good health and CMV-seropositive.

The V gene is TRBV5-1, the J gene TRBJ2-1, with TRBD2 matching over 11 bases. This CDR3 has 16 residues. The V gene's germline CDR1 is SGHRS and CDR2 YFSETQ. Trimming took 0 bases from V and 4 from J; bases not matched to a gene: 3. CDR3 sequence (DNA): TGCGCCAGCAGCTTGGTGCCTAGCGGGGGGTACAATGAGCAGTTCTTC. It specifies CASSLVPSGGYNEQFF.

The chain links TRBV6-1 to TRBJ1-2, with unresolved D. Germline V gives CDR1 MNHNS, CDR2 SASEGT. This CDR3 has 13 residues. Trimming shortened V by 4 bases and J by 7 bases, and 13 bases separated the two germline ends. The chain's CDR3 is CASSGGSLGGYTF. The CDR3 DNA reads TGTGCCAGCAGTGGCGGGTCACTCGGTGGCTACACCTTC.

V and J are TRBV7-2 and TRBJ1-3; D is unresolved. The CDR3 consists of 16 residues. The V end was cut by 0 bases, the J end by 0 bases, with 9 bases between. Per the germline V gene, CDR1 is SGHTA and CDR2 is FQGNSA. This CDR3 reads CASSLATAISGNTIYF. CDR3 in DNA: TGTGCCAGCAGCTTAGCAACCGCTATCTCTGGAAACACCATATATTTT. The full variable domain, in which reference TRBV7-2 and TRBJ1-3 provide the parts outside the CDR3, is GAGVSQSPSNKVTEKGKDVELRCDPISGHTALYWYRQSLGQGLEFLIYFQGNSAPDKSGLPSDRFSAERTGGSVSTLTIQRTQQEDSAVYLCASSLATAISGNTIYFGEGSWLTVV.

This clone was counted between two and nine times. The chain recombines TRBV6-5 with TRBJ2-3; 7 bases align to TRBD1. CDR3 length: 15 amino acids. CDR1 MNHEY and CDR2 SVGAGI come from the germline V gene. Trimming cost V 6 bases and J 0 bases; bases outside gene matches: 6. The CDR3 sequence: CASSLTGASTDTQYF. CDR3 in DNA: TGTGCCAGCAGCCTAACAGGGGCGAGCACAGATACGCAGTATTTT.

The J gene is TRBJ1-1, the V gene TRBV7-9, with 12 positions matching TRBD1. J lost 3 bases, V lost 5 bases, and 10 bases had no gene match. CDR1 is SEHNR, CDR2 FQNEAQ, per germline (reference sequence). The CDR3 consists of 17 residues. Here the CDR3 DNA reads TGTGCCAGCAGCCCGGGGGGGACAGGGGGCGCGGACACTGAAGCTTTCTTT. Amino acid sequence: CASSPGGTGGADTEAFF.

The rearrangement links TRBV6-5 to TRBJ1-1; tentative D call: TRBD1 (6 bases). Germline values: CDR1 MNHEY, CDR2 SVGAGI. V shed 2 bases and J shed 0 bases, with 13 bases lying between them. The CDR3 has 16 residues. The DNA for the CDR3 is TGTGCCAGCAGTTACGGGGGGGCGATTATGAACACTGAAGCTTTCTTT. Encoded protein: CASSYGGAIMNTEAFF.

The rearrangement uses TRBV6-6 and TRBJ2-2, with D tentatively TRBD1 (6 bases). The V end was cut by 9 bases, the J end by 5 bases, with 16 bases between. This CDR3 region has 14 residues. Germline assignment: CDR1 MNHNY and CDR2 SVGAGI (reference sequence). DNA of the CDR3: TGTGCCAGTACAGGGTTTAGGGAGACCGGGGAGCTGTTTTTT. Translated: CASTGFRETGELFF.

This clone was observed a single time. V usage is TRBV7-2 and J usage is TRBJ1-2; 7 bases agree with TRBD1. There are 14 residues in the CDR3. The J segment lost 6 bases and the V segment lost 4 bases, leaving 8 bases of the junction unmatched. CDR1 SGHTA and CDR2 FQGNSA come from the germline V gene. CDR3 protein: CASSSPTGPHGYTF. The CDR3, as DNA: TGTGCCAGCAGCTCGCCGACAGGGCCACATGGCTACACCTTC.

The chain links TRBV7-3 to TRBJ2-3; 7 nucleotides match TRBD2. The ends lost 5 bases at V and 6 bases at J; junction bases unmatched: 8. CDR1 and CDR2 (germline): SGHTA, FQGTGA. The CDR3 extends over 14 amino acids. CDR3 in amino acids: CASSPGLGLDTQYF. CDR3 nucleotides: TGTGCCAGCAGCCCCGGACTAGGGTTGGATACGCAGTATTTT.

This clone appeared a few times. The chain links TRBV11-2 to TRBJ1-2, with 7 bases aligning to TRBD1. The V and J ends lost 0 bases and 7 bases, in that order; junction bases with no gene match: 8. This CDR3 spans 15 amino acids. The germline gives CDR1 SGHAT, CDR2 FQNNGV. The CDR3 sequence: CASSLDRQGALGYTF. The CDR3 DNA reads as TGTGCCAGCAGCTTAGATAGACAGGGCGCTCTTGGCTACACCTTC. The variable domain in full, with the rest retrieved from reference TRBV11-2 and TRBJ1-2, is EAGVAQSPRYKIIEKRQSVAFWCNPISGHATLYWYQQILGQGPKLLIQFQNNGVVDDSQLPKDRFSAERLKGVDSTLKIQPAKLEDSAVYLCASSLDRQGALGYTFGSGTRLTVV.

The rearrangement joins TRBV19 to TRBJ2-4; D is possibly TRBD2 (5 bases). CDR1 and CDR2 from the germline V gene are LNHDA and SQIVND (reference sequence). V shed 4 bases and J shed 15 bases, with 13 bases lying between them. This CDR3 has 11 residues. The CDR3 sequence is CASSSARRTYF. DNA for the CDR3: TGTGCCAGTAGTAGCGCTAGGAGGACGTACTTC.

This chain connects TRBV5-4 to TRBJ2-3; 8 nucleotides line up with TRBD2. Germline assignment: CDR1 SGHNT and CDR2 YYREEE (reference sequence). J was trimmed by 6 bases and V by 2 bases; bases with no gene match: 8. The CDR3 is 15 amino acids. The CDR3 DNA is TGTGCCAGCAGCTTTAGCGGGGCGAATCCGGATACGCAGTATTTT. This sequence encodes CASSFSGANPDTQYF.

The gene calls are TRBV12-5 and TRBJ1-1; D is unresolved. V gave up 4 bases and J gave up 4 bases, with 7 bases separating them. Germline loops: CDR1 LGHNT, CDR2 FRNRAP. The CDR3 length is 12 residues. Here the CDR3 reads CASGSGGTEAFF. DNA for the CDR3: TGTGCTAGTGGTTCGGGTGGCACTGAAGCTTTCTTT.

The chain has TRBV30 and TRBJ1-4; 9 nucleotides agree with TRBD1. Germline V gene sequence: CDR1 GTSNPN, CDR2 SVGIG (reference sequence). With 5 bases clipped from V and 1 base from J, the junction kept 5 bases outside the gene matches. The CDR3 extends over 15 amino acids. The CDR3 here is CAWAGQGETNEKLFF. CDR3 coding DNA: TGTGCCTGGGCGGGACAGGGAGAAACTAATGAAAAACTGTTTTTT.

This chain uses TRBV2 with TRBJ2-1; no firm D call. Between the trimmed V and J ends, which lost 7 bases and 16 bases, there was a span of 20 bases. This CDR3 has 12 amino acids. The germline V gene has CDR1 SNHLY and CDR2 FYNNEI. The CDR3 sequence is CASTPSPPELFF. The CDR3 DNA reads TGTGCCAGCACCCCCTCGCCGCCGGAGCTCTTCTTC.

This clone turned up a few times. The rearrangement joins TRBV7-2 to TRBJ2-5; D possibly corresponds to TRBD1 (7 bases). Germline loops: CDR1 SGHTA, CDR2 FQGNSA. The ends were cut back, 5 bases at V and 4 bases at J, with 20 bases in the middle. The CDR3 loop spans 16 amino acids. CDR3 DNA: TGTGCCAGCAGCCCAGGCGGGACAGTAAGGCGAGAGACCCAGTACTTC. It is translated as CASSPGGTVRRETQYF. The full variable domain, rest sourced from reference TRBV7-2 and TRBJ2-5, is GAGVSQSPSNKVTEKGKDVELRCDPISGHTALYWYRQSLGQGLEFLIYFQGNSAPDKSGLPSDRFSAERTGGSVSTLTIQRTQQEDSAVYLCASSPGGTVRRETQYFGPGTRLLVL.

The gene calls are TRBV4-2 and TRBJ2-3; D not certain. CDR3 length: 14 residues. Germline V CDR1 and CDR2: LGHNA, YNFKEQ. V dropped 0 bases and J dropped 6 bases, with 10 bases sitting between them. The CDR3 DNA is TGTGCCAGCAGCCAAGATAAGGCGGAGGATACGCAGTATTTT. Translated, it gives CASSQDKAEDTQYF.

The rearrangement joins TRBV27 to TRBJ2-5; TRBD2 aligns across 14 bases. The CDR3 covers 18 residues. From germline, CDR1 is MNHEY and CDR2 SMNVEV (reference sequence). With 3 bases clipped from V and 5 bases from J, the junction kept 11 bases outside the gene matches. For the CDR3, the DNA is TGTGCCAGCAGTTTTCGATCGACTAGCGGGGGGGCCTGGGAGACCCAGTACTTC. Its translation is CASSFRSTSGGAWETQYF.

The chain recombines TRBV19 with TRBJ2-7, with TRBD1 matching over 10 bases. CDR1 LNHDA and CDR2 SQIVND come from the germline V gene (reference sequence). This CDR3 contains 14 residues. V gave up 3 bases and J gave up 5 bases; unmatched junction bases: 4. This chain's CDR3 is CASSIPGQGDEQYF. In DNA form, the CDR3 reads TGTGCCAGTAGTATCCCTGGACAGGGGGACGAGCAGTACTTC.

The count of this clone is one. The chain has TRBV4-1 and TRBJ1-1; unclear D gene. The V end was cut by 1 base, the J end by 10 bases, with 19 bases between. Germline V lookup: CDR1 MGHRA, CDR2 YSYEKL. The CDR3 spans 15 residues. Written as DNA, the CDR3 is TGCGCCAGCAGCCAAGTAGAGCGCCCCGGCATCGGAGCTTTCTTT. This encodes CASSQVERPGIGAFF.

The V gene is TRBV2, the J gene TRBJ2-7; tentatively, D is TRBD2 (5 bases). Germline-derived CDR1 and CDR2 are SNHLY and FYNNEI. CDR3 length: 13 amino acids. V lost 1 base to trimming and J lost 6 bases, with 10 bases between them. Here the CDR3 reads CASSEGVGLEQYF. The CDR3, as DNA: TGTGCCAGCAGTGAAGGTGTAGGACTCGAGCAGTACTTC.

Written as DNA, the CDR3 is TGTGCCAGCAGCCAATCCACAGGGTATGGAGCTGGAAACACCATATATTTT. It is translated as CASSQSTGYGAGNTIYF. V usage is TRBV16 and J usage is TRBJ1-3, with a tentative D call TRBD1 (6 bases). The CDR3 is 17 amino acids. Germline CDR1 KGHSY, CDR2 FQNENV. V was pared by 0 bases and J by 2 bases, with 14 bases between.

The chain couples TRBV13 to TRBJ2-3; D may be TRBD2 (6 bases). Looked up from germline, CDR1 is PRHDT and CDR2 is FYEKMQ (reference sequence). The CDR3 is 15 residues long. V lost 0 bases to trimming and J lost 9 bases, with 16 bases between them. CDR3 coding DNA: TGTGCCAGCAGCTTAGGCCCAACCCGGGAGTTCACGCAGTATTTT. Protein product: CASSLGPTREFTQYF.

The rearrangement uses TRBV30 and TRBJ1-4, with D possibly TRBD1 on 5 matching bases. This CDR3 has 16 amino acids. CDR1 and CDR2 from the germline V gene are GTSNPN and SVGIG (reference sequence). V dropped 1 base and J dropped 5 bases, with 17 bases sitting between them. The CDR3 is CAWSAPRQGVNEKLFF. CDR3 coding DNA: TGTGCCTGGAGTGCCCCCAGGCAGGGCGTCAATGAAAAACTGTTTTTT.

The chain couples TRBV28 to TRBJ2-7; 7 positions match TRBD1. Germline CDR1 and CDR2: MDHEN and SYDVKM. The CDR3 is made up of 14 amino acids. V shed 4 bases, J shed 5 bases, and the junction held 8 bases outside the gene matches. The CDR3 region has the DNA TGTGCCAGCAGTTCGGGACAGCTCATCCACGAGCAGTACTTC. Residues: CASSSGQLIHEQYF.